Below are 26 T cell receptor beta chains sequenced from a single sample in a study of cytomegalovirus exposure and HLA in healthy donors. PCR involved 60 Vbeta and 13 Jbeta primers. This table comes from immunoSEQ multiplex PCR, and its TCRdb copy is limited to in-frame clones, with some not included. The sample yields 110,000 or so clones, approximately 67% seen once. Sequencing was done on a sample of PBMCs. These receptors all come from a man between 18 and 35 years old in good health and CMV-seropositive.

The rearrangement links TRBV10-3 to TRBJ1-5, with 8 nucleotides matching TRBD1. Germline lookup yields CDR1 ENHRY and CDR2 SYGVKD. The CDR3 loop spans 15 amino acids. After removal of 2 bases from V and 6 bases from J, the junction contained 6 bases not matched to a gene. The CDR3, as DNA: TGTGCCATCAGTGAGGCAGGGGGCGCCGGTCAGCCCCAGCATTTT. This translates into CAISEAGGAGQPQHF.

In nucleotides, the CDR3 is TGTGCCAGCAGCCAGGACAGGGGGGGTGGTCAGCCCCAGCATTTT. Amino acids: CASSQDRGGGQPQHF. The rearrangement uses TRBV2 and TRBJ1-5, with 10 bases matching TRBD1. The germline V gene encodes CDR1 SNHLY and CDR2 FYNNEI. V trimming: 6 bases; J trimming: 6 bases; junction bases outside the gene matches: 8. The CDR3 sequence is 15 residues long.

The rearrangement joins TRBV15 to TRBJ1-3; D might be TRBD1 (5 bases). V gave up 0 bases and J gave up 6 bases, with 24 bases separating them. Germline V gene data show CDR1 as LNHNV and CDR2 as YYDKDF (reference sequence). The CDR3 consists of 19 residues. Here the CDR3 DNA reads TGTGCCACCAGCAGAGAGAGGGGAGCCGGGACTCGGGAACAAAACACCATATATTTT. Translating gives CATSRERGAGTREQNTIYF.

V is TRBV29-1 and J is TRBJ1-2; 10 bases line up with TRBD1. V was clipped by 8 bases and J by 7 bases; unmatched bases: 10. Looked up from germline, CDR1 is SQVTM and CDR2 is ANQGSEA. This CDR3 has 13 amino acids. CDR3 coding DNA: TGCAGCACCGTCGGGGACAGGGGCATTGGCTACACCTTC. It translates to CSTVGDRGIGYTF.

The chain is built from TRBV2 and TRBJ2-7; D perhaps matches TRBD2 (5 bases). The CDR3 extends over 12 amino acids. Deletions cut 8 bases from V and 3 bases from J, with 11 bases between. Germline V gene data show CDR1 as SNHLY and CDR2 as FYNNEI. The CDR3 DNA is TGTGCCAGCGGAGGAGAGGGCTACGAGCAGTACGTC. It encodes CASGGEGYEQYV.

The chain recombines TRBV12-5 with TRBJ2-3; 7 bases are shared with TRBD1. Germline V gene data show CDR1 as LGHNT and CDR2 as FRNRAP. This CDR3 comprises 22 residues. With V trimmed by 0 bases and J by 2 bases, 23 bases remained unmatched. The CDR3 sequence: CASGLVHSRGRFSRAHTDTQYF. The CDR3 nucleotides read TGTGCTAGTGGTTTGGTACATTCCAGGGGGAGATTCTCACGTGCACACACAGATACGCAGTATTTT.

The chain recombines TRBV2 with TRBJ2-7; TRBD2 matches at 13 bases. Germline V gene sequence: CDR1 SNHLY, CDR2 FYNNEI. This CDR3 spans 13 amino acids. With 8 bases clipped from V and 7 bases from J, the junction kept 5 bases outside the gene matches. CDR3 sequence reads: CASRLAGGWEQYF. The CDR3 bases are TGTGCCAGCCGACTAGCGGGGGGTTGGGAGCAGTACTTC.

V gene TRBV2 combines with J gene TRBJ2-1, with D possibly being TRBD2 (6 bases). V was shortened by 11 bases and J by 5 bases, with 10 bases between the two germline ends. The length of the CDR3 is 11 residues. Germline assignment: CDR1 SNHLY and CDR2 FYNNEI. The CDR3 spells CAGGEHNEQFF. In DNA form, the CDR3 reads TGTGCCGGCGGGGAGCACAATGAGCAGTTCTTC.

The rearrangement joins TRBV4-1 to TRBJ1-5, with D possibly TRBD1 on 6 matching bases. The germline V gene has CDR1 MGHRA and CDR2 YSYEKL. Trimming cost V 3 bases and J 9 bases, with 9 bases left between them. The CDR3 is made up of 12 amino acids. CDR3 region: CASSQGAAPQHF. DNA for the CDR3: TGCGCCAGCAGCCAGGGGGCAGCGCCCCAGCATTTT.

This clone showed up just a few times. V is TRBV28 and J is TRBJ2-3; D is undetermined. The CDR3 is 11 residues long. Germline CDR1 and CDR2: MDHEN and SYDVKM. The V end lost 1 base, the J end lost 8 bases, and 4 bases lay between the germline ends. In DNA form, the CDR3 reads TGTGCCAGCAGTTTATCTATTACGCAGTATTTT. As protein: CASSLSITQYF.

V usage is TRBV29-1 and J usage is TRBJ1-4; TRBD1 is a possible D gene (6 bases). V was shortened by 6 bases and J by 4 bases, with 18 bases between the two germline ends. The germline V gene encodes CDR1 SQVTM and CDR2 ANQGSEA. The CDR3 contains 15 residues. The CDR3 nucleotides read TGCAGCGTGGGAAGGGGGGGACGGAATAATGAAAAACTGTTTTTT. This encodes CSVGRGGRNNEKLFF.

The V gene is TRBV10-2, the J gene TRBJ2-3; D remains unclear. This CDR3 is built from 15 residues. Germline V gives CDR1 WSHSY, CDR2 SAAADI. Trimming took 2 bases from V and 1 from J, leaving 10 bases between them. CDR3 protein: CASSETNTGTDTQYF. The CDR3 DNA reads TGCGCCAGCAGTGAGACTAACACCGGCACAGATACGCAGTATTTT.

In its sample, this clone was seen a few times. The chain links TRBV5-5 to TRBJ1-1; TRBD1 agrees at 8 bases. Germline CDR1 is SGHKS and CDR2 is YYEKEE (reference sequence). With 3 bases clipped from V and 3 bases from J, the junction kept 7 bases outside the gene matches. This CDR3 has 15 amino acids. The CDR3 here is CASSSLTGVDTEAFF. The CDR3 nucleotides read TGTGCCAGCAGCTCCCTGACAGGGGTAGACACTGAAGCTTTCTTT.

J is TRBJ2-5 and V is TRBV2, with 8 bases fitting TRBD2. The germline gives CDR1 SNHLY, CDR2 FYNNEI. The CDR3 has 14 amino acids. The junction had 7 bases not matched to a gene; V was cut back by 6 bases and J by 4 bases. The CDR3 nucleotides read TGTGCCAGCAGCTACCGGGGGGGCATAGAGACCCAGTACTTC. This translates into CASSYRGGIETQYF.

The chain is built from TRBV6-5 and TRBJ2-7; the D is unclear. Trimming stripped 4 bases from V and 0 bases from J, with 10 bases between. Germline-derived CDR1 and CDR2 are MNHEY and SVGAGI. The CDR3 runs 14 residues. The CDR3 DNA is TGTGCCAGCAGTTTGACTCCTTCCTCCTACGAGCAGTACGTC. It is translated as CASSLTPSSYEQYV.

This sequence joins TRBV21-1 and TRBJ1-1; TRBD1 is the table's D call and was not checked against the DNA. TRBV21-1 is a pseudogene segment. CDR3 size: 14 residues. The CDR3 loop reads CASRQGQENTEAFF. The CDR3 DNA sequence: TGTGCCAGCAGGCAGGGACAGGAGAACACTGAAGCTTTCTTT.

The chain carries TRBV10-1 and TRBJ2-2; D remains ambiguous. The length of the CDR3 is 14 residues. Germline-derived CDR1 and CDR2 are WNHNN and SYGVQD (reference sequence). The V end was cut by 3 bases, the J end by 7 bases, with 12 bases between. CDR3 sequence (DNA): TGCGCCAGCAGTGAAGACGGGTCGGGCGGGGAGCTGTTTTTT. This encodes CASSEDGSGGELFF.

This clone was seen a few times. The chain carries TRBV4-1 and TRBJ2-3; 11 nucleotides align to TRBD2. The CDR3 runs 18 residues. Germline lookup yields CDR1 MGHRA and CDR2 YSYEKL. Trimming removed 2 bases from V and 0 bases from J; junction bases left unmatched: 7. CDR3 in amino acids: CASSQSLAGGPSTDTQYF. In DNA form, the CDR3 reads TGCGCCAGCAGCCAATCCCTAGCGGGGGGCCCAAGCACAGATACGCAGTATTTT.

In this sample, this clone turned up once. The chain joins TRBV9 to TRBJ1-6; TRBD1 matches at 8 bases. Germline values: CDR1 SGDLS, CDR2 YYNGEE. Unmatched junction bases numbered 5, after V lost 3 bases and J lost 9 bases. The CDR3 spans 14 residues. This CDR3 is CASSAGGLSSPLHF. The CDR3 bases are TGTGCCAGCAGCGCAGGGGGCTTGAGTTCACCCCTCCACTTT.

The chain joins TRBV11-2 to TRBJ2-7, with 9 bases identical to TRBD2. Germline lookup yields CDR1 SGHAT and CDR2 FQNNGV. V was clipped by 0 bases and J by 6 bases; unmatched bases: 6. The CDR3 runs 15 residues. The CDR3 spells CASSLDILAGSEQYV. The CDR3 nucleotides read TGTGCCAGCAGCTTAGACATTCTAGCGGGGTCCGAGCAGTACGTC.

The gene calls are TRBV6-5 and TRBJ2-7; TRBD2 matches at 7 bases. The CDR3 consists of 15 residues. CDR1 and CDR2 from the germline V gene are MNHEY and SVGAGI. Losses at the gene ends were 9 bases for V and 0 bases for J; bases not matched to a gene: 11. The CDR3 region has the DNA TGTGCCAGTGCCTTGGCGGGGGAGAGCTCCTACGAGCAGTACTTC. This gives the protein CASALAGESSYEQYF.

This chain links TRBV5-4 with TRBJ1-4, with D possibly TRBD1 on 5 matching bases. Trimming took 3 bases from V and 3 from J, leaving 15 bases between them. The CDR3 loop spans 16 amino acids. Germline V gene data show CDR1 as SGHNT and CDR2 as YYREEE (reference sequence). CDR3 region: CASSWGGRGANEKLFF. CDR3 nucleotide sequence: TGTGCCAGCAGCTGGGGGGGGAGAGGAGCTAATGAAAAACTGTTTTTT.

A remark on this clone: One end of the junction varies from germline; a read error may be responsible. The chain employs TRBV7-9 and TRBJ1-3; D perhaps matches TRBD1 (5 bases). Germline CDR1 SEHNR, CDR2 FQNEAQ (reference sequence). There are 11 residues in the CDR3. For the CDR3, the DNA is TGTTCCAGCAGTCCCAGGGCGGAGATGTATTTT. It is translated as CSSSPRAEMYF. Filled out from reference TRBV7-9 and TRBJ1-3, the complete variable domain reads DTGVSQNPRHKITKRGQNVTFRCDPISEHNRLYWYRQTLGQGPEFLTYFQNEAQLEKSRLLSDRFSAERPKGSFSTLEIQRTEQGDSAMYLCSSSPRAEMYFGEGSWLTVV.

The gene calls are TRBV6-1 and TRBJ2-1; no clear D. Germline loops: CDR1 MNHNS, CDR2 SASEGT. The length of the CDR3 is 11 residues. The V gene lost 7 bases and the J gene lost 7 bases, with 8 bases spanning the gap. CDR3 protein: CASTLRNEQFF. DNA for the CDR3: TGTGCCAGCACGTTACGGAATGAGCAGTTCTTC.

The chain links TRBV4-1 to TRBJ1-5; D not resolved. Trimming shortened V by 0 bases and J by 2 bases, and 8 bases separated the two germline ends. This CDR3 comprises 15 residues. Germline CDR1 is MGHRA and CDR2 is YSYEKL. This CDR3 reads CASSQDPGGNQPQHF. The CDR3 DNA is TGCGCCAGCAGCCAAGACCCCGGGGGCAATCAGCCCCAGCATTTT.

V gene TRBV7-9 combines with J gene TRBJ2-1; D might be TRBD1 (5 bases). The CDR3 extends over 13 amino acids. Trimming left V 3 bases short and J 12 bases short, with 15 bases between. Looked up from germline, CDR1 is SEHNR and CDR2 is FQNEAQ (reference sequence). The CDR3 is CASSLFRENRQFF. The CDR3 DNA is TGTGCCAGCAGCTTGTTCAGGGAAAATCGGCAGTTCTTC.